These 26 T cell receptor beta chains share one sample of origin, sequenced in a study of cytomegalovirus exposure and HLA in healthy donors (dated by TCRdb to 2017 to 2019). The receptor library was made with the immunoSEQ multiplex PCR assay. For the multiplex PCR, a mixture combining 60 forward primers for TCR Vbeta segments and 13 reverse primers for TCR Jbeta segments was used. Not all clones reach the TCRdb copy of this immuneACCESS table, which keeps in-frame sequences only. Checked studies attribute under half of the gap to unresolved V genes and leave the rest unexplained. A total of over 100,000 clones appear in this sample, under 85% of them only once. The ten largest clones add up to over 4% of the sample. Sequencing was performed on PBMCs. These receptors came from a man aged 25 to 45 in good health and CMV-seropositive.

This chain uses TRBV5-1 with TRBJ1-3; TRBD1 aligns across 10 bases. The CDR3 runs to 18 residues. Germline V gives CDR1 SGHRS, CDR2 YFSETQ. V shed 0 bases, J shed 0 bases, and the junction held 6 bases outside the gene matches. The DNA of the CDR3 is TGCGCCAGCAGCTTGGATGGGACAGGGGCAATCTCTGGAAACACCATATATTTT. Protein sequence: CASSLDGTGAISGNTIYF.

The rearrangement uses TRBV25-1 and TRBJ2-5; 10 bases line up with TRBD1. The CDR3 totals 13 residues. Looked up from germline, CDR1 is MGHDK and CDR2 is SYGVNS. J gave up 5 bases and V 3 bases, and 0 bases lay outside the gene matches. The CDR3 loop is CASSEGQGETQYF. CDR3 DNA: TGTGCCAGCAGTGAGGGACAGGGGGAGACCCAGTACTTC.

This clone appeared once. The V gene is TRBV6-5, the J gene TRBJ2-3; 9 positions agree with TRBD1. The V and J ends lost 0 bases and 6 bases, in that order; junction bases with no gene match: 4. CDR1 and CDR2 from the germline V gene are MNHEY and SVGAGI. This CDR3 has 15 residues. CDR3: CASSYSTGGSDTQYF. Written as DNA, the CDR3 is TGTGCCAGCAGTTACTCGACAGGGGGGTCGGATACGCAGTATTTT.

This clone came up once. The rearrangement uses TRBV7-2 and TRBJ2-3, with 8 bases lining up with TRBD2. Germline V gives CDR1 SGHTA, CDR2 FQGNSA. This CDR3 region has 13 residues. Trimming took 8 bases from V and 1 from J; bases not matched to a gene: 2. CDR3 region: CASQTSGTDTQYF. The CDR3 nucleotides are TGTGCCAGCCAGACTAGCGGCACAGATACGCAGTATTTT.

The rearrangement links TRBV7-2 to TRBJ2-7; TRBD2 matches at 13 bases. The germline V gene has CDR1 SGHTA and CDR2 FQGNSA. With 2 bases clipped from V and 2 bases from J, the junction kept 9 bases outside the gene matches. The CDR3 length is 18 residues. In DNA form, the CDR3 reads TGTGCCAGCAGCTTAACTAGCGGGGGGGCTACGATAACCTACGAGCAGTACTTC. Translating it yields CASSLTSGGATITYEQYF.

The chain recombines TRBV6-1 with TRBJ1-2; D ambiguous. The CDR3 covers 16 residues. V dropped 0 bases and J dropped 7 bases, with 18 bases sitting between them. The germline CDR1 and CDR2 sequences are MNHNS and SASEGT. CDR3 nucleotide sequence: TGTGCCAGCAGTGAAGCGGGTGGGGAGGGAGAGGGTGGCTACACCTTC. Translation: CASSEAGGEGEGGYTF.

The chain carries TRBV10-1 and TRBJ2-1; D possibly corresponds to TRBD2 (5 bases). The CDR3 length is 17 residues. V was clipped by 5 bases and J by 3 bases, with 20 bases between them. CDR1 is WNHNN and CDR2 is SYGVQD in the germline V gene (reference sequence). The CDR3, as DNA: TGCGCCAGCAGTCCGACTCTCCGGGAAAAGGGCTACAATGAGCAGTTCTTC. Translating it yields CASSPTLREKGYNEQFF.

The CDR3 nucleotides read TGTGCCAGCAGCCGCGACAGGGTCCAAGAGACCCAGTACTTC. Its translation is CASSRDRVQETQYF. The chain employs TRBV5-4 and TRBJ2-5; 7 bases match TRBD1. Losses at the gene ends were 4 bases for V and 1 base for J; bases not matched to a gene: 4. Germline V gene data show CDR1 as SGHNT and CDR2 as YYREEE (reference sequence). This CDR3 comprises 14 residues.

Details on this clone: At one boundary the junction diverges from the germline segment, which might be a read error. Other DNA sequences within the sample encode an identical CDR3. The chain employs TRBV25-1 and TRBJ1-2; D is perhaps TRBD1 (6 bases). The CDR3 consists of 14 residues. CDR1 and CDR2 from the germline V gene are MGHDK and SYGVNS. Here the CDR3 reads CASSFRDTVRGYTF. The CDR3 DNA reads as TGTGCCAGCAGTTTCCGGGACACGGTTCGAGGCTACACCTTT.

The V and J genes are TRBV7-9 and TRBJ1-4; D not certain. This CDR3 contains 16 residues. The germline V and J ends were trimmed by 0 bases and 4 bases, with 12 bases remaining between them. In germline, CDR1 is SEHNR, CDR2 FQNEAQ (reference sequence). The CDR3, as DNA: TGTGCCAGCAGCTTAGCGCGCGGACGGGGTAATGAAAAACTGTTTTTT. It codes for CASSLARGRGNEKLFF.

The CDR3 here is CASRVDQSTDTQYF. CDR3 DNA sequence: TGTGCCAGCAGAGTCGATCAGAGCACAGATACGCAGTATTTT. The rearrangement joins TRBV6-5 to TRBJ2-3; D not certain. V was trimmed by 6 bases and J by 0 bases, leaving 10 bases between them. CDR3 size: 14 residues. The germline gives CDR1 MNHEY, CDR2 SVGAGI.

V usage is TRBV11-2 and J usage is TRBJ2-7; 11 bases line up with TRBD1. This CDR3 has 15 residues. Germline CDR1 SGHAT, CDR2 FQNNGV. After removal of 4 bases from V and 4 bases from J, the junction contained 6 bases not matched to a gene. Here the CDR3 reads CASSSRTGGQYEQYF. DNA for the CDR3: TGTGCCAGCAGCTCCCGGACAGGGGGCCAGTACGAGCAGTACTTC.

The chain carries TRBV4-1 and TRBJ1-5; 8 bases map to TRBD1. Per germline, CDR1 MGHRA and CDR2 YSYEKL. With V trimmed by 0 bases and J by 6 bases, 4 bases remained unmatched. This CDR3 region has 15 residues. The CDR3 nucleotides are TGCGCCAGCAGCCAAGATCGGCAGGGGGCTCAGCCCCAGCATTTT. It is translated as CASSQDRQGAQPQHF.

A remark on this clone: Other DNA sequences in the same sample also yield this CDR3. The V call is TRBV18, the J call TRBJ2-5, with D hard to call. Trimming stripped 2 bases from V and 2 bases from J, with 6 bases between. Germline V gene lookup returns CDR1 KGHSH and CDR2 LQKENI. This CDR3 spans 13 amino acids. CDR3: CASSPSIQETQYF. The CDR3 DNA reads as TGTGCCAGCTCACCATCCATTCAAGAGACCCAGTACTTC.

The chain uses TRBV4-3 and TRBJ2-5; 9 bases fit TRBD2. Germline lookup yields CDR1 LGHNA and CDR2 YSLEER. After removal of 4 bases from V and 5 bases from J, the junction contained 26 bases not matched to a gene. CDR3 length: 21 amino acids. The CDR3 region has the DNA TGCGCCAGCAGCCCCCTCTTTGGAGTAGCGGGGGACCAGGGATCAGTCGAGACCCAGTACTTC. This sequence encodes CASSPLFGVAGDQGSVETQYF.

The genes are TRBV4-3 and TRBJ1-4; D gene unclear. There are 15 residues in the CDR3. The V and J ends lost 0 bases and 4 bases respectively, with 9 bases between them. CDR1 LGHNA and CDR2 YSLEER come from the germline V gene. CDR3 bases: TGCGCCAGCAGCCAAGACCTGAGATATAATGAAAAACTGTTTTTT. Its translation: CASSQDLRYNEKLFF.

This chain uses TRBV7-9 with TRBJ1-2; TRBD1 aligns across 7 bases. CDR3 length: 13 residues. The germline V gene encodes CDR1 SEHNR and CDR2 FQNEAQ (reference sequence). V was pared by 5 bases and J by 3 bases, with 3 bases of the junction left unmatched. The DNA of the CDR3 is TGTGCCAGCAGCATAGGACAGGACTATGGCTACACCTTC. Protein product: CASSIGQDYGYTF.

The chain carries TRBV7-8 and TRBJ1-2; weak D call: TRBD1 (6 bases). The CDR3 length is 14 residues. Trimming shortened V by 5 bases and J by 3 bases, and 13 bases separated the two germline ends. Germline-derived CDR1 and CDR2 are SGHVS and FQNEAQ. In nucleotides, the CDR3 is TGTGCCAGCAGCCCCGGGACAATCCACTATGGCTACACCTTC. It codes for CASSPGTIHYGYTF.

This clone was found once. This rearrangement joins TRBV10-3 to TRBJ1-1, with a possible D match to TRBD1 (5 bases). Looked up from germline, CDR1 is ENHRY and CDR2 is SYGVKD. The V gene lost 3 bases and the J gene lost 8 bases, with 10 bases spanning the gap. The CDR3 has 12 amino acids. CDR3: CAISEGAEEAFF. DNA for the CDR3: TGTGCCATCAGTGAAGGGGCTGAAGAAGCTTTCTTT.

V usage is TRBV4-2 and J usage is TRBJ2-3; 9 bases fit TRBD2. The germline V gene has CDR1 LGHNA and CDR2 YNFKEQ. Trimming cost V 0 bases and J 2 bases; bases outside gene matches: 3. CDR3 size: 16 residues. Here the CDR3 reads CASSQEKRGATDTQYF. The CDR3 DNA sequence: TGTGCCAGCAGCCAAGAAAAGCGGGGGGCCACAGATACGCAGTATTTT.

This clone was detected only once. V is TRBV10-3 and J is TRBJ1-1; unclear D gene. Germline CDR1 is ENHRY and CDR2 is SYGVKD. V gave up 11 bases and J gave up 0 bases, with 16 bases separating them. The length of the CDR3 is 14 residues. The CDR3 DNA follows: TGTGCCGGGCGGAGGGAGGGAGTGAACACTGAAGCTTTCTTT. This codes for CAGRREGVNTEAFF.

This clone was detected only a few times. J is TRBJ1-1 and V is TRBV5-1; D is unresolved. V dropped 6 bases and J dropped 1 base, with 13 bases sitting between them. This CDR3 contains 14 residues. The germline V gene has CDR1 SGHRS and CDR2 YFSETQ. CDR3: CASILTIGNTEAFF. CDR3 coding DNA: TGCGCCAGCATCCTGACAATCGGGAACACTGAAGCTTTCTTT.

The J gene is TRBJ2-7, the V gene TRBV5-1, with TRBD1 matching 9 bases. V lost 0 bases and J lost 6; bases outside the gene matches: 7. From germline, CDR1 is SGHRS and CDR2 YFSETQ. The CDR3 runs to 15 residues. The DNA of the CDR3 is TGCGCCAGCAGCTTGGCCGGGGACAGGGCTCGCGAGCAGTACTTC. Its translation is CASSLAGDRAREQYF.

The genes are TRBV10-3 and TRBJ1-2, with unresolved D. This CDR3 region has 14 residues. V gave up 0 bases and J gave up 7 bases, with 12 bases separating them. The germline gives CDR1 ENHRY, CDR2 SYGVKD. The CDR3 here is CAISESTRVSGYTF. The CDR3 bases are TGTGCCATCAGTGAGTCTACGAGGGTTAGTGGCTACACCTTC.

This clone was picked up one time. The chain links TRBV7-3 to TRBJ2-7; D might be TRBD1 (5 bases). Germline CDR1 is SGHTA and CDR2 is FQGTGA. This CDR3 has 13 residues. V shed 0 bases and J shed 4 bases, with 7 bases lying between them. The CDR3 bases are TGTGCCAGCAGCTTAACTGCAGGGTACGAGCAGTACTTC. Amino acids: CASSLTAGYEQYF.

This clone was detected once. V usage is TRBV5-1 and J usage is TRBJ2-2, with 8 bases that match TRBD1. Trimming at V came to 3 bases and at J to 3 bases, leaving 7 bases not matched to a gene. CDR3 length: 16 amino acids. CDR1 and CDR2 from the germline V gene are SGHRS and YFSETQ. The CDR3 region is CASSSGQGGDTGELFF. The CDR3 DNA sequence: TGCGCCAGCAGCTCCGGACAGGGAGGCGACACCGGGGAGCTGTTTTTT.